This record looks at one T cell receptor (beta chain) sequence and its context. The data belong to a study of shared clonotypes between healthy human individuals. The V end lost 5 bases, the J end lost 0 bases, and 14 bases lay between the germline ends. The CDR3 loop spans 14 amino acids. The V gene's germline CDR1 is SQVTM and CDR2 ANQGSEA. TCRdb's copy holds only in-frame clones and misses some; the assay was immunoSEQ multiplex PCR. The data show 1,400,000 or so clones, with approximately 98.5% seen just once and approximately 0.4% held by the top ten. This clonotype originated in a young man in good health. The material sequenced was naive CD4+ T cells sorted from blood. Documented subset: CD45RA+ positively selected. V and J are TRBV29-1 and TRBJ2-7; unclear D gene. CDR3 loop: CSVTRALSSYEQYF. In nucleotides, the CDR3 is TGCAGCGTTACCCGCGCATTGAGCTCCTACGAGCAGTACTTC.